These T cell receptor beta chains were read from a single sample in a study of cytomegalovirus exposure and HLA in healthy donors. This table comes from immunoSEQ multiplex PCR, and its TCRdb copy is limited to in-frame clones, with some not included. In the table there are some 160,000 clones, around three quarters of which are singletons. What was sequenced was PBMCs. All receptors derive from a woman aged 35 to 49 in good health and CMV-seronegative. Both conserved end residues are part of each CDR3. Fields, in order: D gene, clone size, V gene, J gene, CDR3 protein, CDR3 DNA. The D gene is left open where the match is weak. Some rows have no size entry. The others give once, few or many, or a class for an expanded clone.

TRBD2	NA	TRBV19	TRBJ2-2	CASSIFGWRTSGGWNTGELFF	TGTGCCAGTAGTATTTTTGGTTGGAGGACTAGCGGGGGGTGGAACACCGGGGAGCTGTTTTTT
TRBD1	NA	TRBV6-5	TRBJ1-2	CASSAGQGATF	TGTGCCAGCAGTGCAGGACAGGGGGCGACCTTC
TRBD2	NA	TRBV13	TRBJ2-1	CASSLGLARHSSYNEQFF	TGTGCCAGCAGCTTAGGACTAGCGCGACACAGCTCCTACAATGAGCAGTTCTTC
NA	few	TRBV30	TRBJ1-1	CAWAQRNTEAFF	TGTGCCTGGGCCCAGCGGAACACTGAAGCTTTCTTT
NA	NA	TRBV30	TRBJ2-3	CAWGVVRVKPSTDTQYF	TGTGCCTGGGGAGTGGTCCGGGTCAAGCCCAGCACAGATACGCAGTATTTT
NA	NA	TRBV6-1	TRBJ2-5	CASSTQGLGGETQYF	TGTGCCAGCAGTACCCAAGGACTAGGGGGAGAGACCCAGTACTTC
NA	few	TRBV10-2	TRBJ2-1	CASSESPSTEQFF	TGCGCCAGCAGTGAGTCCCCTAGCACTGAGCAGTTCTTC
TRBD1	NA	TRBV5-1	TRBJ2-2	CASSSGQFTGELFF	TGCGCCAGCAGTTCGGGACAGTTCACCGGGGAGCTGTTTTTT
NA	NA	TRBV19	TRBJ1-5	CASSISPDLGDQPQHF	TGTGCCAGTAGTATCTCCCCCGACCTAGGGGATCAGCCCCAGCATTTT
NA	NA	TRBV18	TRBJ2-1	CASSYAVMSSYNEQFF	TGTGCCAGCTCATATGCGGTTATGAGCTCCTACAATGAGCAGTTCTTC
NA	NA	TRBV19	TRBJ1-5	CASSQRGYNQPQHF	TGTGCCAGTTCCCAGAGGGGGTATAATCAGCCCCAGCATTTT
NA	few	TRBV19	TRBJ1-5	CASRRRTDSYSNQPQHF	TGTGCCAGTAGGAGGAGGACAGATTCTTATAGCAATCAGCCCCAGCATTTT
TRBD2	NA	TRBV13	TRBJ2-1	CASSPEGTSGNNEQFF	TGTGCCAGCAGCCCCGAGGGTACTAGCGGAAACAATGAGCAGTTCTTC
NA	once	TRBV27	TRBJ2-2	CASSLSTPTGELFF	TGTGCCAGCAGTTTATCGACTCCCACCGGGGAGCTGTTTTTT
NA	NA	TRBV7-2	TRBJ2-7	CASSQFVLLEQYF	TGTGCCAGCAGCCAGTTTGTTCTCCTCGAGCAGTACTTC
NA	once	TRBV19	TRBJ2-3	CASSMGAASTDTQYF	TGTGCCAGTAGTATGGGGGCCGCAAGCACAGATACGCAGTATTTT
TRBD2	NA	TRBV5-1	TRBJ2-3	CASSPRLAGLTDTQYF	TGCGCCAGCAGCCCTAGACTAGCGGGGTTAACAGATACGCAGTATTTT
NA	NA	TRBV5-1	TRBJ2-2	CASSPRRWGANTGELFF	TGCGCCAGCAGTCCTCGAAGGTGGGGAGCGAACACCGGGGAGCTGTTTTTT
NA	NA	TRBV5-1	TRBJ1-2	CASSFSGQRGYTF	TGCGCCAGCAGCTTTTCTGGCCAGCGGGGCTACACCTTC
NA	once	TRBV27	TRBJ1-1	CASNIRDGEEAFF	TGTGCCAGCAACATCCGTGACGGAGAGGAAGCTTTCTTT
NA	NA	TRBV2	TRBJ1-2	CASSDRAAYGYTF	TGTGCCAGCAGTGACAGGGCGGCCTATGGCTACACCTTC
TRBD2	NA	TRBV6-1	TRBJ2-2	CASRLAGGWTGELFF	TGTGCCAGCAGATTAGCGGGGGGGTGGACCGGGGAGCTGTTTTTT
TRBD2	NA	TRBV30	TRBJ2-3	CASQSREGGTATQYF	TGTGCCTCCCAGTCGCGGGAGGGGGGGACGGCTACGCAGTATTTT
TRBD2	NA	TRBV10-2	TRBJ2-3	CASSARKRGGQDTQYF	TGCGCCAGTTCTGCCAGGAAGCGGGGGGGCCAAGATACGCAGTATTTT
TRBD1	NA	TRBV19	TRBJ1-1	CASSIGWGQGVEAFF	TGTGCCAGTAGTATAGGTTGGGGACAGGGTGTTGAAGCTTTCTTT
NA	NA	TRBV20-1	TRBJ1-2	CSASEGYGYTF	TGCAGTGCGTCGGAGGGCTATGGCTACACCTTC
TRBD2	NA	TRBV28	TRBJ2-7	CASSRSTSGLAYEQYF	TGTGCCAGCAGTCGATCTACTAGCGGGTTAGCCTACGAGCAGTACTTC
TRBD1	NA	TRBV5-4	TRBJ1-4	CASSTGGWTNEKLFF	TGTGCCAGCTCGACAGGGGGCTGGACTAATGAAAAACTGTTTTTT
TRBD2	NA	TRBV5-1	TRBJ2-5	CASSRTTSGVQETQYF	TGCGCCAGCAGCCGAACTACTAGCGGGGTTCAAGAGACCCAGTACTTC